A single T cell receptor (beta chain) is shown here with its context. These data are taken from a study of blood T cell repertoires in COVID-19. Clones were sequenced by immunoSEQ multiplex PCR, and TCRdb holds only the in-frame ones, with some missing. The sample lists about 260,000 clones, around 84% seen once, with 4% to 5% in the top ten. The V gene lost 3 bases and the J gene lost 3 bases, with 9 bases spanning the gap. Germline CDR1 reads SGHNT; CDR2 reads YYREEE (reference sequence). This CDR3 contains 13 residues. Specimen: peripheral blood. This chain connects TRBV5-4 to TRBJ2-5; D is undetermined. The TCR sequence derives from a man in his sixties with acute or convalescent COVID-19. The CDR3 reads CASSSAVEETQYF. For the CDR3, the DNA is TGTGCCAGCAGCTCCGCGGTGGAAGAGACCCAGTACTTC.